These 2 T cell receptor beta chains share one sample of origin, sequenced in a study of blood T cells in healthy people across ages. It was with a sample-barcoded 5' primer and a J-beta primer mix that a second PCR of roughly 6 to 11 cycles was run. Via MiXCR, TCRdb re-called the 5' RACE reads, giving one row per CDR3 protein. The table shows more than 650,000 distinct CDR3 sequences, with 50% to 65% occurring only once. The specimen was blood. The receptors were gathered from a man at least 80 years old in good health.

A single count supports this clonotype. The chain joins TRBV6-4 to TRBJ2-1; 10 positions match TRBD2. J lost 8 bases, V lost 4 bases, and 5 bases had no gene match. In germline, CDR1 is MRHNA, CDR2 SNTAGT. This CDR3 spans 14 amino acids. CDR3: CASSVASGRDEQFF. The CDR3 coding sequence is TGTGCCAGCAGTGTGGCTAGCGGGAGAGATGAGCAGTTCTTC.

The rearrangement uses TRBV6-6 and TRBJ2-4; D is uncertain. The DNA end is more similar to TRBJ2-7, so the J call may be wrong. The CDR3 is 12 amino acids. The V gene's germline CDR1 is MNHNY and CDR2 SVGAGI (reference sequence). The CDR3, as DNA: TGTGCCAGCAGTTACTCGATGAACGAGCAGTACTTC. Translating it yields CASSYSMNEQYF.